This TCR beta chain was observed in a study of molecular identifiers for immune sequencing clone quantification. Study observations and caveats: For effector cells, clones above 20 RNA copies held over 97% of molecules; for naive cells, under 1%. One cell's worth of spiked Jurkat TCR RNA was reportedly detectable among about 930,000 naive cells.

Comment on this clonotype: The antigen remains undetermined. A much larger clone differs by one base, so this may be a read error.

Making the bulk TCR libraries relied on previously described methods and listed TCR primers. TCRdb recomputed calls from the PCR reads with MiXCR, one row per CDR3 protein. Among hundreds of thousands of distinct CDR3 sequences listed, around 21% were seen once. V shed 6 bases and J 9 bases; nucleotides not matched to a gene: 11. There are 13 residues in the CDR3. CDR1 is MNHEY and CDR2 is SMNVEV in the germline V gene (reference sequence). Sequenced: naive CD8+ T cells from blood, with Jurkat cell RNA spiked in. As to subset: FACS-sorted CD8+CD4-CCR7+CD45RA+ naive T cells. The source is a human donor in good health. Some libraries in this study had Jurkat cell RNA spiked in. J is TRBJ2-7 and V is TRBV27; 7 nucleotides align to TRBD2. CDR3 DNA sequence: TGTGCCAGCAGCCCAGGAGGCCCGGGGGGGCAGTACTTC. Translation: CASSPGGPGGQYF.